This T cell receptor beta chain was sequenced during a study of control samples from healthy donors and cancer patients. V dropped 7 bases and J dropped 2 bases, with 9 bases sitting between them. The CDR3 loop spans 12 amino acids. Germline assignment: CDR1 SGHRS and CDR2 YFSETQ. This table comes from immunoSEQ multiplex PCR, and its TCRdb copy is limited to in-frame clones, with some not included. This table has some 99,000 clones, 75% to 90% appearing once. The sequence came from a woman aged 45-65 years in good health. V and J are TRBV5-1 and TRBJ1-2; weak D call: TRBD1 (5 bases). Sequenced: blood. The CDR3 spells CASRDFNYGYTF. CDR3 sequence (DNA): TGCGCCAGCCGGGACTTCAACTATGGCTACACCTTC. Variable domain in full (rest from reference TRBV5-1 and TRBJ1-2): KAGVTQTPRYLIKTRGQQVTLSCSPISGHRSVSWYQQTPGQGLQFLFEYFSETQRNKGNFPGRFSGRQFSNSRSEMNVSTLELGDSALYLCASRDFNYGYTFGSGTRLTVV.